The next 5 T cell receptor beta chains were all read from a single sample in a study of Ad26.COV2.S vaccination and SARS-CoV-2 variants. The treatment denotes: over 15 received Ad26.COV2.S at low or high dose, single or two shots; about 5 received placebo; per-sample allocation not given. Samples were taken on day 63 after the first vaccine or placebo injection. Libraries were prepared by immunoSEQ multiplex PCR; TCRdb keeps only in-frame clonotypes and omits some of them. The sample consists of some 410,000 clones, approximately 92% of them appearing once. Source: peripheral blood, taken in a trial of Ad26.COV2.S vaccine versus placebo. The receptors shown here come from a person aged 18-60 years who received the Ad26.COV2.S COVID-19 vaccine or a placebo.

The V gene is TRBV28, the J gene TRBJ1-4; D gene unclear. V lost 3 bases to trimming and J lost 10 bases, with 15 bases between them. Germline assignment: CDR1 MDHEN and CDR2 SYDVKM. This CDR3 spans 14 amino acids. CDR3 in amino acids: CASSFSRVQGKLFF. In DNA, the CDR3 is TGTGCCAGCAGTTTCTCCCGGGTTCAAGGAAAACTGTTTTTT.

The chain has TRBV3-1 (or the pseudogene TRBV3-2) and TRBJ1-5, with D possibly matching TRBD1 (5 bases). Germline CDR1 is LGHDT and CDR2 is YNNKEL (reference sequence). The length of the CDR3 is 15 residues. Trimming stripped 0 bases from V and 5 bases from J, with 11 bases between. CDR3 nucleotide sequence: TGTGCCAGCAGCCAAGATCGCGGGACCGATCAGCCCCAGCATTTT. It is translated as CASSQDRGTDQPQHF.

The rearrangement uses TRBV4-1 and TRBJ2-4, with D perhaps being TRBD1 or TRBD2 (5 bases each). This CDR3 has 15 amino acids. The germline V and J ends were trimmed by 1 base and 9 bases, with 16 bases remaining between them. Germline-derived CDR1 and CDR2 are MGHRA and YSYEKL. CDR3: CASSQGEGAGSIQYF. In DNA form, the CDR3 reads TGCGCCAGCAGCCAAGGAGAAGGGGCGGGCAGCATTCAGTACTTC.

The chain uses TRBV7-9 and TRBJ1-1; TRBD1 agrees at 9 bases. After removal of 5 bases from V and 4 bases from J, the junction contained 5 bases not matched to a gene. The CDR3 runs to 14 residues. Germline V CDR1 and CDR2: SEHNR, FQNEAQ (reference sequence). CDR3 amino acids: CASSPRDRVTEAFF. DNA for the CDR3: TGTGCCAGCAGCCCCCGGGACAGGGTCACTGAAGCTTTCTTT.

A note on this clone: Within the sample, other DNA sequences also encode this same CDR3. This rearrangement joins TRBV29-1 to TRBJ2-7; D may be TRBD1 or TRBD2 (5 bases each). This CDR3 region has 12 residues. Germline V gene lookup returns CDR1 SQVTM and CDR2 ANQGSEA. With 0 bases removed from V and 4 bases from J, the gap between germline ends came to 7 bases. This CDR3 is CSVEDGGYEQYF. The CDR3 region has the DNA TGCAGCGTTGAAGATGGGGGTTACGAGCAGTACTTC.